The 17 T cell receptor beta chains listed next were all sequenced from one sample in a study of blood T cell repertoires in COVID-19. Produced via immunoSEQ multiplex PCR; TCRdb's table is partial and in-frame only. The table shows 150,000 to 200,000 clones, with roughly four fifths occurring only once. The sequenced sample consisted of peripheral blood. Receptor source: a woman aged 80 or over with COVID-19, enrolled during active disease.

The rearrangement joins TRBV7-2 to TRBJ2-3; 11 bases line up with TRBD2. V gave up 6 bases and J gave up 7 bases; unmatched junction bases: 21. This CDR3 is 19 amino acids long. Per germline, CDR1 SGHTA and CDR2 FQGNSA. CDR3 region: CASSSLAGETMVIRYTQYF. The DNA for the CDR3 is TGTGCCAGCAGTTCACTAGCGGGAGAAACGATGGTGATAAGATATACGCAGTATTTT.

The V and J genes are TRBV10-3 and TRBJ2-3; the match to TRBD1 covers 8 bases. There are 15 residues in the CDR3. From germline, CDR1 is ENHRY and CDR2 SYGVKD. V shed 5 bases, J shed 2 bases, and the junction held 6 bases outside the gene matches. Written as DNA, the CDR3 is TGTGCCATCAGTCAGCAGGGGGCTGTCACAGATACGCAGTATTTT. Translating gives CAISQQGAVTDTQYF.

The J gene is TRBJ2-7, the V gene TRBV29-1, with TRBD1 as a possible D gene (6 bases). Germline lookup yields CDR1 SQVTM and CDR2 ANQGSEA. The CDR3 covers 14 residues. Between the trimmed V and J ends, which lost 4 bases and 1 base, there was a span of 14 bases. CDR3 nucleotides: TGCAGCGTTGCGGGACACCCAATATCCTACGAGCAGTACTTC. This codes for CSVAGHPISYEQYF.

The V and J genes are TRBV19 and TRBJ1-5; D uncertain. V was pared by 3 bases and J by 5 bases, with 11 bases between. The CDR3 runs 14 residues. Germline V gene data show CDR1 as LNHDA and CDR2 as SQIVND (reference sequence). CDR3 loop: CASSIRDLDQPQHF. CDR3 nucleotides: TGTGCCAGTAGTATTCGGGATCTCGATCAGCCCCAGCATTTT.

The rearrangement links TRBV7-9 to TRBJ2-5, with D tentatively TRBD2 (6 bases). Germline values: CDR1 SEHNR, CDR2 FQNEAQ (reference sequence). This CDR3 contains 15 residues. The germline V and J ends were trimmed by 4 bases and 5 bases, with 17 bases remaining between them. CDR3 coding DNA: TGTGCCAGCAGCTCGCCGGGACTCATGGGGGAGACCCAGTACTTC. Its protein product is CASSSPGLMGETQYF.

This rearrangement joins TRBV2 to TRBJ2-7; D is undetermined. Germline V CDR1 and CDR2: SNHLY, FYNNEI. V was clipped by 4 bases and J by 2 bases, with 6 bases between them. This CDR3 region has 12 residues. The DNA for the CDR3 is TGTGCCAGCAGTGTCACAACCTACGAGCAGTACTTC. Protein sequence: CASSVTTYEQYF.

In the case of this clone: One end of the junction varies from germline; a read error may be responsible. The rearrangement uses TRBV20-1 and TRBJ1-1; D uncertain. This CDR3 is 10 amino acids long. CDR1 DFQATT and CDR2 SNEGSKA come from the germline V gene (reference sequence). CDR3 amino acids: CSARDPRSPF. DNA for the CDR3: TGCAGTGCTAGAGATCCGAGGTCTCCCTTC.

This chain uses TRBV2 with TRBJ2-7; 10 nucleotides line up with TRBD1. V dropped 8 bases and J dropped 5; count of bases not matched to a gene: 9. The CDR3 consists of 14 residues. CDR1 SNHLY and CDR2 FYNNEI come from the germline V gene. As DNA, the CDR3 is TGTGCCAGCGTTTCCGGGACAGGGGTCAACGAGCAGTACTTC. Translating gives CASVSGTGVNEQYF.

V and J are TRBV3-1 (or the pseudogene TRBV3-2) and TRBJ2-5; TRBD2 aligns across 9 bases. Trimming cost V 5 bases and J 3 bases; bases outside gene matches: 10. The germline CDR1 and CDR2 sequences are LGHDT and YNNKEL (reference sequence). There are 16 residues in the CDR3. Written as DNA, the CDR3 is TGTGCCAGCAGCTACCTGGGTTTAGCGGGAGAAGAGACCCAGTACTTC. Its protein is CASSYLGLAGEETQYF.

The rearrangement uses TRBV6-6 and TRBJ2-1, with 7 positions matching TRBD2. The V gene end was trimmed by 6 bases and the J gene end by 7 bases; junction bases not matched to a gene: 15. Germline V gene lookup returns CDR1 MNHNY and CDR2 SVGAGI (reference sequence). This CDR3 comprises 16 residues. The CDR3 region is CASRIRGLADQNEQFF. CDR3 DNA: TGTGCCAGCAGAATCCGGGGTCTAGCGGACCAGAATGAGCAGTTCTTC.

This chain connects TRBV21-1 to TRBJ2-3; the table calls TRBD2, which could not be checked here. TRBV21-1 is flagged as a pseudogene. CDR3 length: 16 amino acids. CDR3 DNA: TGTGCCAGCAGCGGCCGGACTGAACCTAGCACAGATACGCAGTATTTT. Translating gives CASSGRTEPSTDTQYF.

V and J are TRBV2 and TRBJ1-2, with D possibly matching TRBD1 (6 bases). CDR3 length: 13 amino acids. The germline gives CDR1 SNHLY, CDR2 FYNNEI. V dropped 5 bases and J dropped 5 bases, with 12 bases sitting between them. The CDR3 DNA reads TGTGCCAGCAGTTCGGACAGAGGGTATGGCTACACCTTC. This encodes CASSSDRGYGYTF.

The chain has TRBV6-2 or TRBV6-3 and TRBJ2-2; D possibly corresponds to TRBD2 (5 bases). The germline V gene has CDR1 MNHEY and CDR2 SVGEGT. CDR3 size: 16 residues. V was clipped by 2 bases and J by 2 bases, with 12 bases between them. The DNA for the CDR3 is TGTGCCAGCAGTTACATCCCGGGGAGAAACACCGGGGAGCTGTTTTTT. Translating gives CASSYIPGRNTGELFF.

This chain connects TRBV19 to TRBJ2-3; 7 nucleotides match TRBD2. Trimming cost V 2 bases and J 0 bases; bases outside gene matches: 8. Germline CDR1 reads LNHDA; CDR2 reads SQIVND (reference sequence). This CDR3 has 17 residues. CDR3 residues: CASSIRPAGESTDTQYF. CDR3 nucleotide sequence: TGTGCCAGTAGTATACGTCCGGCGGGGGAGAGCACAGATACGCAGTATTTT.

The CDR3 DNA sequence: TGTGCCAGCACCCCGGACAGGATCCGTTACAACTATGGCTACACCTTC. This gives the protein CASTPDRIRYNYGYTF. The rearrangement joins TRBV5-6 to TRBJ1-2; 7 bases map to TRBD1. From germline, CDR1 is SGHDT and CDR2 YYEEEE. V lost 6 bases and J lost 2; bases outside the gene matches: 13. The CDR3 covers 16 residues.

This chain links TRBV28 with TRBJ2-7, with 8 bases fitting TRBD2. CDR1 and CDR2 (germline): MDHEN, SYDVKM. The junction had 13 bases not matched to a gene; V was cut back by 6 bases and J by 6 bases. CDR3 length: 15 residues. For the CDR3, the DNA is TGTGCCAGCAGCCGTGCGGGACTAGTGGGACCCGAGCAGTACTTC. Protein product: CASSRAGLVGPEQYF.

V and J are TRBV6-5 and TRBJ1-2; possibly TRBD1 for D (5 bases). The CDR3 consists of 12 residues. From germline, CDR1 is MNHEY and CDR2 SVGAGI. V dropped 7 bases and J dropped 4 bases, with 10 bases sitting between them. The CDR3 DNA reads TGTGCCAGCAAAACAGGCGTCTATGGCTACACCTTC. As protein: CASKTGVYGYTF.